This paragraph reports one T cell receptor (beta chain). TCRdb keeps only in-frame clones here, not all; method: immunoSEQ multiplex PCR. The sample carries millions of clones, roughly 96% recorded once. Unmatched junction bases numbered 11, after V lost 7 bases and J lost 6 bases. The CDR3 length is 15 residues. Germline CDR1 and CDR2: SEHNR and FQNEAQ (reference sequence). The data were taken from a study of shared clonotypes between healthy human individuals. The chain links TRBV7-9 to TRBJ1-1; 10 bases are shared with TRBD1. The TCR comes from a man between 18 and 35 years old in good health. The material sequenced was naive CD4+ T cells sorted from blood. Subset indicated: CD45RA+ positively selected. The CDR3 DNA reads TGTGCCAGCAACGCAGCCGGGACAGGGGAGGCTGAAGCTTTCTTT. Protein: CASNAAGTGEAEAFF. Full variable domain (rest looked up from reference TRBV7-9 and TRBJ1-1): DTGVSQNPRHKITKRGQNVTFRCDPISEHNRLYWYRQTLGQGPEFLTYFQNEAQLEKSRLLSDRFSAERPKGSFSTLEIQRTEQGDSAMYLCASNAAGTGEAEAFFGQGTRLTVV.